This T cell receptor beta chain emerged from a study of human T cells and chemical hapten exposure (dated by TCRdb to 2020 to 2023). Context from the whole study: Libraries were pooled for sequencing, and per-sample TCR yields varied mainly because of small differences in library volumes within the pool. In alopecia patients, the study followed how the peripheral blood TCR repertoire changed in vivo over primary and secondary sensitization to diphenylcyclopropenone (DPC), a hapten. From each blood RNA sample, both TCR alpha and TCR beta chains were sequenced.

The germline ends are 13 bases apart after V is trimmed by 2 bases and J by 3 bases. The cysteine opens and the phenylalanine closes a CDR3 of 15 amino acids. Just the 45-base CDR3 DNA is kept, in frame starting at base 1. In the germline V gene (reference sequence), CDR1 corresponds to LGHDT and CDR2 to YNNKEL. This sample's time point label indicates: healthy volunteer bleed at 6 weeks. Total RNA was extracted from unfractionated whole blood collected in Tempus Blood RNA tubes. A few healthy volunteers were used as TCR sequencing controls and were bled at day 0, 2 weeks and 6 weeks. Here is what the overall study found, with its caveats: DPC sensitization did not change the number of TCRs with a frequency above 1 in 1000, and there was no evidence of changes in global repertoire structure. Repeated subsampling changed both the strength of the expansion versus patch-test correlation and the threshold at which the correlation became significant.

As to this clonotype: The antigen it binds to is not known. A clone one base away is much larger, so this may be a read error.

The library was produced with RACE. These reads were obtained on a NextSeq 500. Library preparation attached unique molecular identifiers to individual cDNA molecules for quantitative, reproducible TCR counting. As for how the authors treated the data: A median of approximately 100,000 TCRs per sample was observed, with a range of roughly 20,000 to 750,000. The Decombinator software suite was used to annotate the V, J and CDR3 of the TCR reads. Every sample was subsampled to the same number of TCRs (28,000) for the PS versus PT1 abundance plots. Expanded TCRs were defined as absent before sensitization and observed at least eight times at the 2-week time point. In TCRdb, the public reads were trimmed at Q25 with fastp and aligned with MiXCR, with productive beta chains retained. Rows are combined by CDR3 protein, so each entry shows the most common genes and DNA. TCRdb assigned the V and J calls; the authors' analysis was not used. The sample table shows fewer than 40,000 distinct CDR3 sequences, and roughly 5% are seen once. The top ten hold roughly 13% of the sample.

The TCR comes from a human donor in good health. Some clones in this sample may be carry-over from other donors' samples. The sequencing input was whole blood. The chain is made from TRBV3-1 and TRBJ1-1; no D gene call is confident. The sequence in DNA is TGTGCCAGCAGCCAATCCTACACAAACTACACTGAAGCTTTCTTT. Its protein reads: CASSQSYTNYTEAFF.